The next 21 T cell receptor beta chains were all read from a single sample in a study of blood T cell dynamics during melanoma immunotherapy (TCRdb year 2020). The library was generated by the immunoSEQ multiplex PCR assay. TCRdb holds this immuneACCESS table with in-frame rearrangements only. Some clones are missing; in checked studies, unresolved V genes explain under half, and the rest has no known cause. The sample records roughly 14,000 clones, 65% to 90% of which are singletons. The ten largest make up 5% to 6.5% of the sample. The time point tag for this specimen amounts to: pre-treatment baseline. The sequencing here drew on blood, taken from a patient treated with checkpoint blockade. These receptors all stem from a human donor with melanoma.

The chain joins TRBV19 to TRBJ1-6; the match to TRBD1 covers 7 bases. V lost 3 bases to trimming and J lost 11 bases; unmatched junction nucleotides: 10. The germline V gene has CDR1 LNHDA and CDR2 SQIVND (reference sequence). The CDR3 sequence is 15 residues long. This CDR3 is CASSISGTVPPPLHF. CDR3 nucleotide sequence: TGTGCCAGTAGTATTTCCGGGACAGTCCCTCCACCCCTCCACTTT.

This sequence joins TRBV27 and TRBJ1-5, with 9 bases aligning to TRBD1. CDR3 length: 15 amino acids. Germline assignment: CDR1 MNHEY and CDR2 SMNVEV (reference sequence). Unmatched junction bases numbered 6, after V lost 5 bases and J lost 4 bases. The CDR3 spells CASSPGTGSNQPQHF. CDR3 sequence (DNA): TGTGCCAGCAGTCCCGGGACAGGGAGTAATCAGCCCCAGCATTTT.

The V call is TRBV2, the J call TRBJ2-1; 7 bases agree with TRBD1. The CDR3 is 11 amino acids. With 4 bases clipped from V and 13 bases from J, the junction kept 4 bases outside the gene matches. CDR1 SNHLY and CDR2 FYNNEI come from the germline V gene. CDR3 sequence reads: CASSVKGAQFF. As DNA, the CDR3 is TGTGCCAGCAGTGTAAAGGGGGCACAGTTCTTC.

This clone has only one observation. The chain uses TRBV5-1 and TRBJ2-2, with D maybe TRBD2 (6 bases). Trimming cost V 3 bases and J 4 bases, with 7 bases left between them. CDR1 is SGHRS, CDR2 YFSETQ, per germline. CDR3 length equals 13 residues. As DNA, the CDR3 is TGCGCCAGCAGCTCCGGGAGCACCGGGGAGCTGTTTTTT. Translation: CASSSGSTGELFF. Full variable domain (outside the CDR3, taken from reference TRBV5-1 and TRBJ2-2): KAGVTQTPRYLIKTRGQQVTLSCSPISGHRSVSWYQQTPGQGLQFLFEYFSETQRNKGNFPGRFSGRQFSNSRSEMNVSTLELGDSALYLCASSSGSTGELFFGEGSRLTVL.

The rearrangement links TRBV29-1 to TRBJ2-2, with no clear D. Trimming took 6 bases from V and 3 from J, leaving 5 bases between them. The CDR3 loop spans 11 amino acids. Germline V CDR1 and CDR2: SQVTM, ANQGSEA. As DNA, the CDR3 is TGCAGCGTGATGTACACCGGGGAGCTGTTTTTT. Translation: CSVMYTGELFF.

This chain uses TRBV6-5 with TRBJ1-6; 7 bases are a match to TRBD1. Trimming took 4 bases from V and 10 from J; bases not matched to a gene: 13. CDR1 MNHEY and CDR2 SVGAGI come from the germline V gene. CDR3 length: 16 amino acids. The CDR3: CASSFSTGRNGSPLHF. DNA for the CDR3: TGTGCCAGCAGTTTTTCGACAGGGAGAAATGGGTCACCCCTCCACTTT.

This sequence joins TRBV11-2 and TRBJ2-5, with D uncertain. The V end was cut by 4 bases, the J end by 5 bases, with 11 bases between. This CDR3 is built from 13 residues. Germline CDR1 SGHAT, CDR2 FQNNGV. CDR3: CASSSGHGETQYF. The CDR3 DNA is TGTGCCAGCAGCTCTGGCCATGGGGAGACCCAGTACTTC.

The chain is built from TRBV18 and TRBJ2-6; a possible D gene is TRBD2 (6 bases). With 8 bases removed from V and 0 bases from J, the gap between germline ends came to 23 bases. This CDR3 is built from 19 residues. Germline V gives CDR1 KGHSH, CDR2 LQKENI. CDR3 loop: CASTQIAPGDFSGANVLTF. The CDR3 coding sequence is TGTGCCAGCACCCAGATAGCCCCGGGGGACTTCTCTGGGGCCAACGTCCTGACTTTC.

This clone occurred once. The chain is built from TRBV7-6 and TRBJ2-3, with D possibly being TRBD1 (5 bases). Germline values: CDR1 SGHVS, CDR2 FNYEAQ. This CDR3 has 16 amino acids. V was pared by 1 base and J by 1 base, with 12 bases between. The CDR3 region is CASSLEGAPGTDTQYF. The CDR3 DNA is TGTGCCAGCAGCTTAGAAGGGGCGCCGGGCACAGATACGCAGTATTTT.

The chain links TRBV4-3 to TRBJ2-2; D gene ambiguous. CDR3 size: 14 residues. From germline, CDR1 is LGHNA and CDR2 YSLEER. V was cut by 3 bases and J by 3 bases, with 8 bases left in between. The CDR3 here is CASSHIEDTGELFF. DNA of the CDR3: TGCGCCAGCAGCCACATCGAAGACACCGGGGAGCTGTTTTTT.

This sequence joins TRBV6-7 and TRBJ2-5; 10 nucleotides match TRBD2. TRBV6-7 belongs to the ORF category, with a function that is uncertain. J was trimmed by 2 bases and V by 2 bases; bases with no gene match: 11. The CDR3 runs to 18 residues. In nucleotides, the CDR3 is TGTGCCAGCAGTTACCGCCCTCCTAGCGGGGGTTCTCAAGAGACCCAGTACTTC. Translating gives CASSYRPPSGGSQETQYF.

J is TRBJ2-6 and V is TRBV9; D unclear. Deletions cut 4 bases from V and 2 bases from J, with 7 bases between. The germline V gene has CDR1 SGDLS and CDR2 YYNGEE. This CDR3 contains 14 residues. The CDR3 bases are TGTGCCAGCAGCTCGTCGACTGGGGCCAACGTCCTGACTTTC. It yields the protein CASSSSTGANVLTF.

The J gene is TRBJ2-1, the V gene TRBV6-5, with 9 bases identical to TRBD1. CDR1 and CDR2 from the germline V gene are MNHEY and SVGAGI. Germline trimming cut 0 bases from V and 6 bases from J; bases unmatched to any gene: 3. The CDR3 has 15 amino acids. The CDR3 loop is CASSYSGTGRNEQFF. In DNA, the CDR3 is TGTGCCAGCAGTTACTCCGGGACAGGGCGCAATGAGCAGTTCTTC.

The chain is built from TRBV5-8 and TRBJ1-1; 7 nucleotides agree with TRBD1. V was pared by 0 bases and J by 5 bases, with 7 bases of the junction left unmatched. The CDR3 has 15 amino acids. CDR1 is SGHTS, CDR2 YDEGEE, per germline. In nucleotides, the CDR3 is TGTGCCAGCAGCTTGGGGGGACAGTATCCTACTGAAGCTTTCTTT. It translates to CASSLGGQYPTEAFF.

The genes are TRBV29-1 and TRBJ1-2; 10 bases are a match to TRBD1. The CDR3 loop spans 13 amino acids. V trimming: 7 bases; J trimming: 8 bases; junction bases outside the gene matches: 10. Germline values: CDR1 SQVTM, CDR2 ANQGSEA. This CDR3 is CSARTGGYRGYTF. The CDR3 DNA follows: TGCAGCGCCCGGACAGGGGGTTATCGAGGCTACACCTTC. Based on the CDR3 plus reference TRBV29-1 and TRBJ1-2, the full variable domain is SAVISQKPSRDICQRGTSLTIQCQVDSQVTMMFWYRQQPGQSLTLIATANQGSEATYESGFVIDKFPISRPNLTFSTLTVSNMSPEDSSIYLCSARTGGYRGYTFGSGTRLTVV.

In DNA form, the CDR3 reads TGCGCCACGGAGGGGACAAACACCGGGGAGCTGTTTTTT. Protein: CATEGTNTGELFF. The chain carries TRBV5-1 and TRBJ2-2, with D perhaps TRBD1 or TRBD2 (6 bases each). Germline assignment: CDR1 SGHRS and CDR2 YFSETQ. The CDR3 is 13 amino acids. V was pared by 9 bases and J by 2 bases, with 11 bases between.

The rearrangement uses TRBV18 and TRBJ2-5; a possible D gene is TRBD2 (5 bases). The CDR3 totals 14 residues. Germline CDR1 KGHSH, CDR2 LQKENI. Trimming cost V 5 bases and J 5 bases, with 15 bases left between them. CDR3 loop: CASSFTRRVETQYF. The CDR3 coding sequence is TGTGCCAGCTCATTCACTAGAAGAGTGGAGACCCAGTACTTC.

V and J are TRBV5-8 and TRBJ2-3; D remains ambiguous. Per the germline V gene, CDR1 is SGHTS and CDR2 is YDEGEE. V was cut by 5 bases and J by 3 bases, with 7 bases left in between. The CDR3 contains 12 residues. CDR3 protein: CASRVRTDTQYF. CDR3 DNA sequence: TGTGCCAGCAGGGTGAGGACAGATACGCAGTATTTT.

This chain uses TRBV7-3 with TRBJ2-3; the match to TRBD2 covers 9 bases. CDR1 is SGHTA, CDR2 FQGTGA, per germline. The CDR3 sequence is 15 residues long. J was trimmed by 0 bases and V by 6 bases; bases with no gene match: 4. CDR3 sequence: CASSSLAGSTDTQYF. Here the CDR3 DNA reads TGTGCCAGCAGTTCTCTAGCGGGGAGCACAGATACGCAGTATTTT.

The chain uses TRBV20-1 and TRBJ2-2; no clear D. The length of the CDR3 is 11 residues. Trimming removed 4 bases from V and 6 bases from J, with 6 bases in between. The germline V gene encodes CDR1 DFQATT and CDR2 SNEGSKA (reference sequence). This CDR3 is CSATAPGELFF. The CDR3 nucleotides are TGCAGTGCTACAGCCCCCGGGGAGCTGTTTTTT.

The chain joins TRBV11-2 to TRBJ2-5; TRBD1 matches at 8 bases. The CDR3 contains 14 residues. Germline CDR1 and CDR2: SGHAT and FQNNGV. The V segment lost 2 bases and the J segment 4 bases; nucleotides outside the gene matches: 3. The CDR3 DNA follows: TGTGCCAGCAGCTTACGCCAGGGGGCAGAGACCCAGTACTTC. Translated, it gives CASSLRQGAETQYF. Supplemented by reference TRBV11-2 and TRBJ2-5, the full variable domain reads EAGVAQSPRYKIIEKRQSVAFWCNPISGHATLYWYQQILGQGPKLLIQFQNNGVVDDSQLPKDRFSAERLKGVDSTLKIQPAKLEDSAVYLCASSLRQGAETQYFGPGTRLLVL.